These T cell receptor beta chains were read from a single sample in a study of blood T cell repertoires in COVID-19. The protocol was immunoSEQ multiplex PCR, while the TCRdb copy is restricted to in-frame clones and leaves out a portion. The table shows about 380,000 clones, with roughly 77% occurring only once. What was sequenced was peripheral blood. The source of these receptors is a human donor with acute or convalescent COVID-19. The donor label of this sample is uncertain. CDR3s include the opening cysteine and the closing phenylalanine or tryptophan. D genes are given only for firm matches. For some rows the clone size is stated as once, few or many, or as a class when expanded; others skip it.

d_gene,abundance,j_gene,v_gene,CDR3nt,CDR3aa
NA,few,TRBJ1-5,TRBV24-1,TGTGCCACCAGTGACCCAAAGACAGGTGCCCAGCCCCAGCATTTT,CATSDPKTGAQPQHF
NA,NA,TRBJ1-3,TRBV28,TGTGCCAGCAGCCGGGTCACCGGGACACTGAGCTCTGGAAACACCATATATTTT,CASSRVTGTLSSGNTIYF
TRBD1,few,TRBJ1-5,TRBV7-8,TGTGCCAGCAGCTCCAACAACAGGGGGAATCAGCCCCAGCATTTT,CASSSNNRGNQPQHF
NA,NA,TRBJ1-5,TRBV10-2,TGCGCCAGCAAGGAGGAATTGGACAATCAGCCCCAGCATTTT,CASKEELDNQPQHF
NA,NA,TRBJ1-2,TRBV2,TGTGCCAGCAGTGGTCGGGACTATGGCTACACCTTC,CASSGRDYGYTF
NA,NA,TRBJ2-3,TRBV7-9,TGTGCCAGCAGCCCGCGGACTCAACCCACAGATACGCAGTATTTT,CASSPRTQPTDTQYF
TRBD1,NA,TRBJ1-2,TRBV6-5,TGTGCCAGCAGTTTTACAGGGGGTGGCTACACCTTC,CASSFTGGGYTF
TRBD2,NA,TRBJ2-5,TRBV5-3,TGTGCCAGAAGCTTGGCCCGACAATCCCGACTAGCGGGAGGGCCCTCCAGAGAGACCCAGTACTTC,CARSLARQSRLAGGPSRETQYF
NA,few,TRBJ2-3,TRBV5-6,TGTGCCAGCAGCTCACCAGGTATGTCCGGAGATACGCAGTATTTT,CASSSPGMSGDTQYF
NA,once,TRBJ2-7,TRBV10-3,TGTGCCACCTCTGACTCTAACTACGAGCAGTACTTC,CATSDSNYEQYF
NA,few,TRBJ1-1,TRBV27,TGTGCCAGCAGTTTACCTATGACTCGAATAGATAAGAACACTGAAGCTTTCTTT,CASSLPMTRIDKNTEAFF
TRBD1,NA,TRBJ2-1,TRBV28,TGTGCCAGCACCCTCCCGGGACAGGGTAACAATGAGCAGTTCTTC,CASTLPGQGNNEQFF
NA,once,TRBJ2-2,TRBV2,TGTGCCAGCAGCCACAGCCGGGCGGGGAACACCGGGGAGCTGTTTTTT,CASSHSRAGNTGELFF
NA,NA,TRBJ2-7,TRBV30,TGTGCCTGGAGTGAGCAGGGGCCCTACGAGCAGTACTTC,CAWSEQGPYEQYF
NA,NA,TRBJ1-5,TRBV6-1,TGTGCCAGCAGTGAATGGGGGGGACCCAGCAATCAGCCCCAGCATTTT,CASSEWGGPSNQPQHF
TRBD1,NA,TRBJ2-3,TRBV30,TGTGCCTGGATGCGCGGGACAGGGGTAACAGATACGCAGTATTTT,CAWMRGTGVTDTQYF
TRBD1,NA,TRBJ1-2,TRBV6-5,TGTGCCAGCAACAGGGACAGAACTAACTATGGCTACACCTTC,CASNRDRTNYGYTF
TRBD1,once,TRBJ1-1,TRBV27,TGTGCCAGCTCGGCGACAGGGGCCACTGAAGCTTTCTTT,CASSATGATEAFF
TRBD1,once,TRBJ1-4,TRBV7-8,TGTGCCAGCAGCAGAGGACAGGGGGCAACTAATGAAAAACTGTTTTTT,CASSRGQGATNEKLFF
TRBD1,few,TRBJ2-1,TRBV7-8,TGTGCCAGCAGCTTAACGGGACAGGGGTTTGAGCAGTTCTTC,CASSLTGQGFEQFF
TRBD1,NA,TRBJ1-5,TRBV6-5,TGTGCCAGCAGCTCCCTCGGCGCAGGGGGCCAGCCCCAGCATTTT,CASSSLGAGGQPQHF
NA,NA,TRBJ1-4,TRBV5-1,TGCGCCAGCAGCACGGGGACAACGAGAATAGAGGAAAAACTGTTTTTT,CASSTGTTRIEEKLFF
NA,once,TRBJ1-5,TRBV6-5,TGTGCCAGCAACAGGCAGCCGGATCAGCCCCAGCATTTT,CASNRQPDQPQHF
TRBD1,NA,TRBJ2-2,TRBV28,TGTGCCAGCAAACAGGGGGGCACCGGGGAGCTGTTTTTT,CASKQGGTGELFF
NA,NA,TRBJ2-1,TRBV3-1/TRBV3-2,TGTGCCTGCGGGACTGAGCAGTTCTTC,CACGTEQFF
NA,NA,TRBJ1-3,TRBV7-9,TGTGCCAGCAGCTTATGGCCGGGCACCATATATTTT,CASSLWPGTIYF
TRBD1,NA,TRBJ1-1,TRBV20-1,TGCAGTGCTAGTCAGGGGGTTACTGAAGCTTTCTTT,CSASQGVTEAFF
TRBD1,NA,TRBJ1-5,TRBV18,TGTGCCAGCTCACCACGACAGGGCACCCGCGGCAATCAGCCCCAGCATTTT,CASSPRQGTRGNQPQHF
NA,NA,TRBJ2-2,TRBV4-2,TGTGCCAGCAGCGAGTTTGTAGCGAGAGGGGAGCTGTTTTTT,CASSEFVARGELFF
NA,NA,TRBJ2-3,TRBV5-4,TGTGCCAGCAGCTTGGTGCAGGGCACAGATACGCAGTATTTT,CASSLVQGTDTQYF
TRBD1,NA,TRBJ1-2,TRBV19,TGTGCCAGCCGACAGGGTGTGTTCTATGGCTACACCTTC,CASRQGVFYGYTF
TRBD2,NA,TRBJ2-3,TRBV6-5,TGTGCCAGCAGCGAGGGAGGGGTCGCGGATACGCAGTATTTT,CASSEGGVADTQYF